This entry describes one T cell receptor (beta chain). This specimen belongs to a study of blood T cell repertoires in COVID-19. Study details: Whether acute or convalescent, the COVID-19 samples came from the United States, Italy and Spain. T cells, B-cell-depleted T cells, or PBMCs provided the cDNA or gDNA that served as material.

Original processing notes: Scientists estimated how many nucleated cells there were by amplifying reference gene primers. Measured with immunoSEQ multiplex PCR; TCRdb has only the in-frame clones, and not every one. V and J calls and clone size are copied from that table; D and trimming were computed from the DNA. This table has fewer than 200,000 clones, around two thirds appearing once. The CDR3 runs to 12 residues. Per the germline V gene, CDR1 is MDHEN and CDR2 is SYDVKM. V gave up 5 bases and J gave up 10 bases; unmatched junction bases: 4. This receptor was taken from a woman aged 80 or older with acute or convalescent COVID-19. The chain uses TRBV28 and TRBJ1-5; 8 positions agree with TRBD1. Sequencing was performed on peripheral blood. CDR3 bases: TGTGCCAGCAGTCTCGGGACAGGTCCCCAGCATTTT. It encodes CASSLGTGPQHF.